This entry concerns a single TCR beta chain. Its antigen is currently unknown. PCR was performed using 60 Vbeta and 13 Jbeta primers. Clones were sequenced by immunoSEQ multiplex PCR, and TCRdb holds only the in-frame ones, with some missing. The top ten clones hold approximately 2.8% of a sample with 150,000 to 200,000 clones, roughly 70% of them seen once. The data were obtained in a study of cytomegalovirus exposure and HLA in healthy donors. Study results and caveats: Analyses of presence/absence relied on an assumption of roughly uniform sequencing depth across donors.

V was clipped by 1 base and J by 4 bases, with 9 bases between them. CDR1 is SGHTS, CDR2 YDEGEE, per germline. The CDR3 is 14 residues long. The receptor was derived from a woman in her thirties or forties in good health and CMV-seropositive. The sequenced sample consisted of PBMCs. The V call is TRBV5-8, the J call TRBJ1-5; D perhaps matches TRBD1 (6 bases). The CDR3 DNA sequence: TGTGCCAGCAGCTTGCGGGGGGCGAATCAGCCCCAGCATTTT. Encoded protein: CASSLRGANQPQHF.